This T cell receptor (beta chain) originates from a study of control samples from healthy donors and cancer patients. V lost 3 bases, J lost 2 bases, and 7 bases lay in between. CDR3 length equals 14 residues. Germline CDR1 is MGHRA and CDR2 is YSYEKL. TCRdb keeps only in-frame clones here, not all; method: immunoSEQ multiplex PCR. The sample contains over 80,000 clones, roughly 78% of which appear only once. The clonotype comes from a man aged 55 to 70 in good health. The material sequenced was blood. The chain uses TRBV4-1 and TRBJ1-4, with a possible D match to TRBD1 (6 bases). The CDR3 loop is CASSHRGTNEKLFF. DNA for the CDR3: TGCGCCAGCAGCCACAGGGGCACTAATGAAAAACTGTTTTTT.